A single sample is the source of the 4 T cell receptor beta chains below, sequenced in a study of blood T cell repertoires in COVID-19. Here immunoSEQ multiplex PCR was the method, and the copy in TCRdb shows in-frame clones only, minus some. The sample contains roughly 160,000 clones, approximately 83% of which appear only once. Sequencing was performed on peripheral blood. Receptor source: a woman in her sixties with acute or convalescent COVID-19.

V usage is TRBV5-1 and J usage is TRBJ2-7; 9 bases match TRBD1. There are 16 residues in the CDR3. The junction had 10 bases not matched to a gene; V was cut back by 1 base and J by 5 bases. Germline V gene sequence: CDR1 SGHRS, CDR2 YFSETQ. The CDR3 nucleotides are TGCGCCAGCAGCTTGATAGGTCTGGGACAGGGTAACGAGCAGTACTTC. As protein: CASSLIGLGQGNEQYF.

V and J are TRBV29-1 and TRBJ1-1; D unresolved. Trimming removed 7 bases at V and 6 bases at J, with 9 bases between. Germline-derived CDR1 and CDR2 are SQVTM and ANQGSEA. This CDR3 is 10 amino acids long. CDR3 loop: CSGADAEAFF. In DNA form, the CDR3 reads TGCAGCGGTGCGGATGCTGAAGCTTTCTTT.

Concerning this clone: A read error may produce the germline difference seen at one junction end. This chain links TRBV3-1 (or the pseudogene TRBV3-2) with TRBJ1-2, with D possibly being TRBD1 (5 bases). The CDR3 loop spans 12 amino acids. Germline loops: CDR1 LGHDT, CDR2 YNNKEL (reference sequence). The DNA for the CDR3 is TGTGCCAGCGGTGGTGACAGTAGTCTCGGCGCCTTC. As protein: CASGGDSSLGAF.

This chain links TRBV18 with TRBJ2-5; possibly TRBD2 for D (6 bases). V was clipped by 2 bases and J by 5 bases, with 12 bases between them. Germline-derived CDR1 and CDR2 are KGHSH and LQKENI. The CDR3 length is 14 residues. In DNA, the CDR3 is TGTGCCAGCTCACCAGTGACGGGGAGGGAGACCCAGTACTTC. Its protein is CASSPVTGRETQYF.